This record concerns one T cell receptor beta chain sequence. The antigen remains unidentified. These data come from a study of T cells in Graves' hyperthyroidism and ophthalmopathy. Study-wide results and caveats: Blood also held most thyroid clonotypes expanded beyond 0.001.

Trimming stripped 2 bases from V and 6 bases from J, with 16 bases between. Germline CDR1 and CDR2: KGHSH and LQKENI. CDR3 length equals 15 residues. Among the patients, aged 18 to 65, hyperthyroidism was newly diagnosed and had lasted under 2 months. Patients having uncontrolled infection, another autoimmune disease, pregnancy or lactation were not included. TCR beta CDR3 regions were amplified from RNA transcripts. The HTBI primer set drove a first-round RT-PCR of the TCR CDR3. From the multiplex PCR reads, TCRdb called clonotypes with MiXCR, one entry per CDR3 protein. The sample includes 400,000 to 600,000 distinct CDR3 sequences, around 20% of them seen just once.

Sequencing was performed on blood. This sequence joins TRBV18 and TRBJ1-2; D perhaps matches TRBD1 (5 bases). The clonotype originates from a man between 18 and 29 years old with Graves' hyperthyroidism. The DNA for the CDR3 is TGTGCCAGCTCACCAATAGGGCAGGGAGACAATGGCTACACCTTC. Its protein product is CASSPIGQGDNGYTF.